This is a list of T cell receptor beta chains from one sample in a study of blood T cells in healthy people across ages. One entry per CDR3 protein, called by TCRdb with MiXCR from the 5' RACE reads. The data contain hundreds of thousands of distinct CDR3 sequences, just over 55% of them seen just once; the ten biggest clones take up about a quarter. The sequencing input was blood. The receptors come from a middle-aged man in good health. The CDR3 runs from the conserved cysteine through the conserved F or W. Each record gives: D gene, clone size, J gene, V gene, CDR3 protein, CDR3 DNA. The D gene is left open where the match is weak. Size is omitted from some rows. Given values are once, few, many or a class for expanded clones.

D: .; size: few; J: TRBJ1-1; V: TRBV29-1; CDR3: CSVPGLPSDEGLEPEAFF; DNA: TGCAGCGTTCCAGGTCTCCCGAGTGACGAGGGACTGGAACCTGAAGCTTTCTTT
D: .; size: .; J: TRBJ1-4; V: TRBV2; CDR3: CARAVFASTNEKLFF; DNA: TGTGCCAGAGCGGTGTTCGCTTCAACTAATGAAAAACTGTTTTTT
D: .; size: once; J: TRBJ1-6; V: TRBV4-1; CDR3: CASSQVLASSLHF; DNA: TGCGCCAGCAGCCAAGTCTTAGCCAGCTCCCTCCACTTT
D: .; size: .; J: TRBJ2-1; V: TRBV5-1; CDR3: CASSLVSMGGYNEQFF; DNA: TGCGCCAGCAGCTTGGTGTCCATGGGGGGTTACAATGAGCAGTTCTTC
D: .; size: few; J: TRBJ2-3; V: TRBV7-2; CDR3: CASIRGGTDTQYF; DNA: TGTGCCAGCATCCGCGGGGGCACAGATACGCAGTATTTT
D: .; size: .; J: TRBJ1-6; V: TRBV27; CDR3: CASSPQGPGVSPLHF; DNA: TGTGCCAGCAGTCCCCAGGGCCCGGGTGTTTCACCCCTCCACTTT
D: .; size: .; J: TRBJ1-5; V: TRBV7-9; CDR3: CASTYGGQNQPQHF; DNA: TGTGCCAGCACCTACGGAGGGCAGAATCAGCCCCAGCATTTT
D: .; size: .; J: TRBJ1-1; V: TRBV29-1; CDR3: CSVVLQPNTEAFF; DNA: TGCAGCGTTGTCCTACAGCCGAACACTGAAGCTTTCTTT
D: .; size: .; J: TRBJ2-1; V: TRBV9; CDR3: CASSVAPTSSSFF; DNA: TGTGCCAGCAGCGTAGCCCCGACTAGTTCTTCGTTCTTC
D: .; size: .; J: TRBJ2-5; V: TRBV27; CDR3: CASSVSAGGTQYF; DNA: TGTGCCAGCAGTGTGTCCGCTGGAGGGACCCAGTACTTC
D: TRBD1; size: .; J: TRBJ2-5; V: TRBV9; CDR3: CASSQGQGQFETQYF; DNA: TGTGCCAGCAGCCAGGGACAGGGACAATTCGAGACCCAGTACTTC
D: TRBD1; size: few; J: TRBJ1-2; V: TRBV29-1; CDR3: CSVETARQGGYGYTF; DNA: TGCAGCGTTGAAACGGCTCGACAGGGCGGCTATGGCTACACCTTC
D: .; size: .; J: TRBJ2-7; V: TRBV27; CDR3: CARTTFPEQYF; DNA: TGTGCCAGGACGACATTCCCTGAGCAGTACTTC
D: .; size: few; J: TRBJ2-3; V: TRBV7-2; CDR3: CASSWTLDTQYF; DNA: TGTGCCAGCAGCTGGACTCTAGATACGCAGTATTTT
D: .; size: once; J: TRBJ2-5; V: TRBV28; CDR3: CARRGTQYF; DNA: TGTGCCAGAAGAGGGACCCAGTACTTC
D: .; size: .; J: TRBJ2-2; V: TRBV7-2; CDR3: CASSLGRGIGELFF; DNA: TGTGCCAGCAGCCTGGGCAGGGGAATCGGGGAGCTGTTTTTT
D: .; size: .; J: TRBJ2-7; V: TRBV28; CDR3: CASSRRTSPFYEQYF; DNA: TGTGCCAGCAGCAGAAGGACAAGCCCTTTCTACGAGCAGTACTTC
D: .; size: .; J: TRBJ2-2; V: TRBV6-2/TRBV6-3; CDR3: CASRSGQNTGELFF; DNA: TGTGCCAGCAGATCCGGACAAAACACCGGGGAGCTGTTTTTT
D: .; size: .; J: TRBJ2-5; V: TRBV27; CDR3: CASTPPGQETQYF; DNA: TGTGCCAGCACCCCTCCCGGCCAAGAGACCCAGTACTTC
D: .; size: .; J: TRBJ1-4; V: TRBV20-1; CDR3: CSAPTGGEKLFF; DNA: TGCAGTGCTCCTACGGGAGGAGAAAAACTGTTTTTT
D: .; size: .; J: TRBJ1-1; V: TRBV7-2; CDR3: CASSLAFQGHAFF; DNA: TGTGCCAGCAGCTTAGCGTTTCAGGGGCATGCTTTCTTT
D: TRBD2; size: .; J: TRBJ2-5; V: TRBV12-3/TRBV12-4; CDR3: CASSLSAGLADRTQYF; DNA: TGTGCCAGCAGTTTATCCGCCGGACTAGCGGATAGGACCCAGTACTTC
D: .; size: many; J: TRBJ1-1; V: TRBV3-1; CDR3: CASSQVGRNGPNSEAFF; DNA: TGTGCCAGCAGCCAAGTGGGGAGGAACGGGCCGAACTCTGAAGCTTTCTTT
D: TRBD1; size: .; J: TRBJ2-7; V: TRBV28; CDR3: CASSLTGALWNEQYF; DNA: TGTGCCAGCAGCCTCACAGGGGCTTTATGGAATGAGCAGTACTTC
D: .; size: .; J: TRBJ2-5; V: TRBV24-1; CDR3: CATSNEQYF; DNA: TGTGCCACGTCCAATGAGCAGTACTTC
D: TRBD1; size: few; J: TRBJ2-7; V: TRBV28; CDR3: CASSSGQATYEQYF; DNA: TGTGCCAGCAGTTCCGGACAGGCTACCTACGAGCAGTACTTC
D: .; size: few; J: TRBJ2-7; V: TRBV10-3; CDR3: CAISSGRGSSYEQYF; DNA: TGTGCCATCAGTTCTGGCCGGGGAAGCTCCTACGAGCAGTACTTC
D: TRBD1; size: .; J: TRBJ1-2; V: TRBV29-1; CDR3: CSVDKSGQGQGGYTF; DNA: TGCAGCGTTGATAAGTCGGGACAGGGGCAAGGTGGCTACACCTTC
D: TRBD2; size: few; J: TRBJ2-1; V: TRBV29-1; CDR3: CSVEDQRSGGYNEQFF; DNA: TGCAGCGTTGAAGATCAACGAAGCGGGGGGTACAATGAGCAGTTCTTC
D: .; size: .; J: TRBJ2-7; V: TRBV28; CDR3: CASSSGLSGSAYEQYF; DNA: TGTGCCAGCAGTTCAGGATTAAGCGGCAGCGCCTACGAGCAGTACTTC
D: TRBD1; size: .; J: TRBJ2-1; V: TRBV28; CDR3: CASSSVQGVTYNEQFF; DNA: TGTGCCAGCAGTTCAGTGCAGGGGGTCACCTACAATGAGCAGTTCTTC
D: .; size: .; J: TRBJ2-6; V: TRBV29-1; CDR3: CSVGDQAGANVLTF; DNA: TGCAGCGTTGGTGACCAGGCTGGGGCCAACGTCCTGACTTTC
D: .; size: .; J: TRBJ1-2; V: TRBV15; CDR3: CATSRAGIPWGAPYGYTF; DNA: TGTGCCACCAGCAGAGCGGGGATCCCATGGGGCGCGCCCTATGGCTACACCTTC
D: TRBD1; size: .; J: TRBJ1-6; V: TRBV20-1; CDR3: CSAGLDRPGDSPLHF; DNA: TGCAGTGCGGGGCTGGACAGGCCGGGGGATTCACCCCTCCACTTT
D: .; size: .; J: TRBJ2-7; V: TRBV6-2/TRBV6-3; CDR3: CASINIEQFSYEQYF; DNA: TGTGCCAGCATAAACATCGAGCAGTTCTCCTACGAGCAGTACTTC
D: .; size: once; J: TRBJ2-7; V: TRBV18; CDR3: CASSRLGSKSYEQYF; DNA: TGTGCCAGCTCACGGCTGGGGTCCAAATCCTACGAGCAGTACTTC